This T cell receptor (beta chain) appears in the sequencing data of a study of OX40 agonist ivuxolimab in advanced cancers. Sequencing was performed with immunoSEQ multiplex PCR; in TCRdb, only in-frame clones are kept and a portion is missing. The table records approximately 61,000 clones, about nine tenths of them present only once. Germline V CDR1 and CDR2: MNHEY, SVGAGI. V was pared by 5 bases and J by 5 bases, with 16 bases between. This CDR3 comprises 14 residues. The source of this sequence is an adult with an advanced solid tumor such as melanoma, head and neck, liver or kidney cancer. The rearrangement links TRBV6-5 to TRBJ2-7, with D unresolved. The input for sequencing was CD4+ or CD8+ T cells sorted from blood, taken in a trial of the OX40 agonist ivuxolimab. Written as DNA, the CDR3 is TGTGCCAGCAGTCCCACACTGGCTCCTAACGAGCAGTACTTC. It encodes CASSPTLAPNEQYF.